This T cell receptor (beta chain) was observed in a study of T-cell reconstitution after alpha-beta-depleted transplantation in children. Study-wide points: Elevated TCRbeta diversity at day 60 was traced, in some patients, to surviving recipient T cells and thymic progenitors. From newly produced T cells came most of the T-cell counts and diversity one year after transplant. About two months after transplant, alpha-beta T cells reportedly came from several hundred expanded graft clones.

Construction of the TCRbeta library involved unique molecular identifiers. TCRdb analysed the PCR reads with MiXCR anew, one entry per CDR3 protein. The data contain 140,000 to 150,000 distinct CDR3 sequences, 8% to 10% of them singletons. The CDR3 spans 18 residues. The V gene lost 2 bases and the J gene lost 0 bases, with 19 bases spanning the gap. This clonotype was observed at least ten times. Its target is unknown. Here the sequenced sample was PBMCs, mostly from graft donor cells, taken 180 days after TCRalphabeta/CD19-depleted stem cell transplant. This TCR came from a female patient between 2 and 15 years old who had a stem cell transplant for congenital amegakaryocytic thrombocytopenia, so the T cells may come from the graft donor. V gene TRBV12-3 or TRBV12-4 combines with J gene TRBJ1-2, with TRBD1 as a possible D gene (6 bases). CDR3 DNA: TGTGCCAGCAGTTTACAGGGGCGCCAAACCCCATCTAACTATGGCTACACCTTC. This codes for CASSLQGRQTPSNYGYTF.